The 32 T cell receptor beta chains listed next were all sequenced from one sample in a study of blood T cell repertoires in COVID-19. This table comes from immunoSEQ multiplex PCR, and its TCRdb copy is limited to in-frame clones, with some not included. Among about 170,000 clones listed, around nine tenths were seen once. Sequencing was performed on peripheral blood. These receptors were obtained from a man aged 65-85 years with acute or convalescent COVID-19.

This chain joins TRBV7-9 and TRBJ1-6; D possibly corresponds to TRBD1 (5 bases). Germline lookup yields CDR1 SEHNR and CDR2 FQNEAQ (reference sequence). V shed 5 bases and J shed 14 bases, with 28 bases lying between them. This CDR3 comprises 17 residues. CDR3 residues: CASSIGIGQGAVYSLHF. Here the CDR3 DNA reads TGTGCCAGCAGCATAGGGATTGGACAAGGGGCCGTCTATTCCCTCCACTTT.

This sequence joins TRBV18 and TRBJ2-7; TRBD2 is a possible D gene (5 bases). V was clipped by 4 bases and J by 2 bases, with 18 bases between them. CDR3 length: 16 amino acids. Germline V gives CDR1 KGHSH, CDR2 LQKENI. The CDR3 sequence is CASSLPRTSTTYEQYF. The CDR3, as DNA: TGTGCCAGCTCACTCCCCAGGACTTCTACCACCTACGAGCAGTACTTC. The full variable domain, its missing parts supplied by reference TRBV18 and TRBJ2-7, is NAGVMQNPRHLVRRRGQEARLRCSPMKGHSHVYWYRQLPEEGLKFMVYLQKENIIDESGMPKERFSAEFPKEGPSILRIQQVVRGDSAAYFCASSLPRTSTTYEQYFGPGTRLTVT.

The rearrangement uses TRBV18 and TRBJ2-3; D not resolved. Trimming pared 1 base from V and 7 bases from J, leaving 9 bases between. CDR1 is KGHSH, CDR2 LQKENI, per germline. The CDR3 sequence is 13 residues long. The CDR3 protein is CASSPLSSNTQYF. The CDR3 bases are TGTGCCAGCTCACCACTGAGTTCGAATACGCAGTATTTT.

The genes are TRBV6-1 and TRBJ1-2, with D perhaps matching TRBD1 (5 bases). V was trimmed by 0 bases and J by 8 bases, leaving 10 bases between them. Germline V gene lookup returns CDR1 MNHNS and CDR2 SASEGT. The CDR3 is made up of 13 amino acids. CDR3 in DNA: TGTGCCAGCAGTGAAGCGGGGGGTGAGGGCTACACCTTC. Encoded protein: CASSEAGGEGYTF.

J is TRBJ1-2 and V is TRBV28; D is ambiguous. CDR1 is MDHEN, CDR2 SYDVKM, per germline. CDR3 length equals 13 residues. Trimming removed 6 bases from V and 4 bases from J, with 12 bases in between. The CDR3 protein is CASRVGRIYGYTF. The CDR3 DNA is TGTGCCAGCAGAGTCGGCAGGATCTATGGCTACACCTTC.

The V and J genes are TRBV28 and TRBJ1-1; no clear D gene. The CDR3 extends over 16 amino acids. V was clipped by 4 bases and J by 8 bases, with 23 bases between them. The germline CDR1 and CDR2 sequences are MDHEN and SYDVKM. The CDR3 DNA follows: TGTGCCAGCAGTTCCCAGCAACTAGAGAACTTTCTGGAAGCTTTCTTT. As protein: CASSSQQLENFLEAFF.

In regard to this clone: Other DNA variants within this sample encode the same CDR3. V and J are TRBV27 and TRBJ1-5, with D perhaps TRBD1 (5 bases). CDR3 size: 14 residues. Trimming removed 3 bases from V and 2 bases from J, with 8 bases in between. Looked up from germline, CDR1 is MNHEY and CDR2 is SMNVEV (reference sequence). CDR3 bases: TGTGCCAGCAGTTTCAGGGCTGGCAATCAGCCCCAGCATTTT. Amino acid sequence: CASSFRAGNQPQHF.

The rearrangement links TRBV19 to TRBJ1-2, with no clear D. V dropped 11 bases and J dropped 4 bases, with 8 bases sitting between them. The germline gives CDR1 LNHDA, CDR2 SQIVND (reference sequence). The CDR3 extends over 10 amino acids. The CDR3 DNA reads TGTGCCCGGGGAACCTATGGCTACACCTTC. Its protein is CARGTYGYTF.

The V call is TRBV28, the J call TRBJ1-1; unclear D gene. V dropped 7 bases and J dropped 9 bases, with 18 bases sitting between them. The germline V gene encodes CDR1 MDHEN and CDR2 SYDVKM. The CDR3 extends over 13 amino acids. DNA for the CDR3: TGTGCCAGCACACAACCGGGTCTACTTCAAGCTTTCTTT. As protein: CASTQPGLLQAFF. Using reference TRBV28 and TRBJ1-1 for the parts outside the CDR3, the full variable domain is DVKVTQSSRYLVKRTGEKVFLECVQDMDHENMFWYRQDPGLGLRLIYFSYDVKMKEKGDIPEGYSVSREKKERFSLILESASTNQTSMYLCASTQPGLLQAFFGQGTRLTVV.

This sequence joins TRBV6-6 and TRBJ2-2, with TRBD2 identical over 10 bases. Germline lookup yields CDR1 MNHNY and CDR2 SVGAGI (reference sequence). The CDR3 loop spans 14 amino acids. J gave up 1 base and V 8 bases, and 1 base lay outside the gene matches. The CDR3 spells CASASGGNTGELFF. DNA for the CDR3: TGTGCCAGCGCTAGCGGGGGGAACACCGGGGAGCTGTTTTTT.

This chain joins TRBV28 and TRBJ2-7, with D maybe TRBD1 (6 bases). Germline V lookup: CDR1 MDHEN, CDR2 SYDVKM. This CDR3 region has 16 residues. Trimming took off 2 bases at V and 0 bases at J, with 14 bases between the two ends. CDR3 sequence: CASSLMGAGASYEQYF. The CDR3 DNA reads TGTGCCAGCAGTTTAATGGGGGCAGGGGCCTCCTACGAGCAGTACTTC.

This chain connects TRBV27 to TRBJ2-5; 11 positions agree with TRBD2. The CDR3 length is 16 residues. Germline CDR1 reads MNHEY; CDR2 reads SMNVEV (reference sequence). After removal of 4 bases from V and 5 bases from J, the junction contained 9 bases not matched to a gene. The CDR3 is CASSSIPTSGMETQYF. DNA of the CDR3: TGTGCCAGCAGTTCCATACCGACTAGCGGGATGGAGACCCAGTACTTC.

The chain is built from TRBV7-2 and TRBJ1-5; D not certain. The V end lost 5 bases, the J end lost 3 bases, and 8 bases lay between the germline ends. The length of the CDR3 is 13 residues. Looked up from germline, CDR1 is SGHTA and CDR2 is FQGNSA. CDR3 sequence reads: CASSPSINQPQHF. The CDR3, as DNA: TGTGCCAGCAGCCCATCTATCAATCAGCCCCAGCATTTT.

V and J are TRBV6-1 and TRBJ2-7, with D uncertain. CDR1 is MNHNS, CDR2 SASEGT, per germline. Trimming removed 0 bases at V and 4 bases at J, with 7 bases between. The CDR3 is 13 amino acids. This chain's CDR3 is CASSEARKYEQYF. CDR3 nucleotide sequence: TGTGCCAGCAGTGAAGCGCGGAAATACGAGCAGTACTTC.

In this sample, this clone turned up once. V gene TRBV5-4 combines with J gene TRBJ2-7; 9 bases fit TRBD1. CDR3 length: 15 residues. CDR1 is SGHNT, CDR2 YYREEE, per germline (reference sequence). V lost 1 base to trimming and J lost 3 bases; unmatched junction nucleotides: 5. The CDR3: CASSLQGTGSYEQYF. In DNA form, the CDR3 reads TGTGCCAGCAGCTTGCAAGGGACAGGGAGCTACGAGCAGTACTTC.

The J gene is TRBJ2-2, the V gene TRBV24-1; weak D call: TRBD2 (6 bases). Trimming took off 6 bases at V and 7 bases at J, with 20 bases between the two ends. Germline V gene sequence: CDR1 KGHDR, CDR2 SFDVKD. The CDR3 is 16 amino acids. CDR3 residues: CATSYGGAARDGELFF. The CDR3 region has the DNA TGTGCCACCAGTTACGGCGGGGCAGCCCGGGACGGGGAGCTGTTTTTT.

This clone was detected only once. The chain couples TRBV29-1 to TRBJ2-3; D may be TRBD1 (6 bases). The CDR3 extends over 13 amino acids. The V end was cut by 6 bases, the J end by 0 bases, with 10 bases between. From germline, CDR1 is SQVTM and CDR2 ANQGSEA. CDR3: CSVRTASTDTQYF. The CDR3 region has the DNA TGCAGCGTCCGGACAGCTAGCACAGATACGCAGTATTTT.

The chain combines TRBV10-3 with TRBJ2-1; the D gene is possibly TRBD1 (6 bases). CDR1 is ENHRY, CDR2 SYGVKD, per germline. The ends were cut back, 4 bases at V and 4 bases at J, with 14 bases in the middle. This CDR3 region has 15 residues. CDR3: CAISGGDKTYNEQFF. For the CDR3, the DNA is TGTGCCATCAGTGGAGGGGACAAGACATACAATGAGCAGTTCTTC.

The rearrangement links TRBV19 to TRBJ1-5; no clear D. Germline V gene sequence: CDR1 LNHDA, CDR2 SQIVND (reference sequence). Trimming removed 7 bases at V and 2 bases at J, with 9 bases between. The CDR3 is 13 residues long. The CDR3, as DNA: TGTGCCAGTACTGGGCAGGGCAATCAGCCCCAGCATTTT. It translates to CASTGQGNQPQHF.

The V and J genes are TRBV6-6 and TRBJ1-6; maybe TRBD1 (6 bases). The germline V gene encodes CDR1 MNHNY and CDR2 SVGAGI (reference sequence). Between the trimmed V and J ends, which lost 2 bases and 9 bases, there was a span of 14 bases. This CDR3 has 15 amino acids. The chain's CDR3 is CASSYPPGDGSPLHF. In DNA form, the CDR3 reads TGTGCCAGCAGTTACCCGCCAGGGGACGGTTCACCCCTCCACTTT.

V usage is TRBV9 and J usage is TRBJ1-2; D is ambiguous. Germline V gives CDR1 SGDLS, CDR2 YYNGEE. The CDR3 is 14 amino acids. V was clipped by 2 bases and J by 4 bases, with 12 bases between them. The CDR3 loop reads CASSVTSSPYGYTF. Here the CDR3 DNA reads TGTGCCAGCAGCGTTACAAGTTCCCCCTATGGCTACACCTTC.

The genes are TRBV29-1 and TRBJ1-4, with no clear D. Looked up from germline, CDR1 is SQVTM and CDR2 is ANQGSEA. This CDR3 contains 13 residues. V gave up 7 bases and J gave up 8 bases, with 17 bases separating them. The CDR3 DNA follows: TGCAGCGGCCTTGATATCGGGTACGAAAAACTGTTTTTT. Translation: CSGLDIGYEKLFF.

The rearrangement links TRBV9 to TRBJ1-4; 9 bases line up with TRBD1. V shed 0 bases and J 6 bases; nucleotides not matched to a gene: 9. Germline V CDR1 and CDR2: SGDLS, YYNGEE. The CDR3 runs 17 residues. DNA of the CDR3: TGTGCCAGCAGCGTAGGCCCTACGACAGGGGGTGATGAAAAACTGTTTTTT. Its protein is CASSVGPTTGGDEKLFF.

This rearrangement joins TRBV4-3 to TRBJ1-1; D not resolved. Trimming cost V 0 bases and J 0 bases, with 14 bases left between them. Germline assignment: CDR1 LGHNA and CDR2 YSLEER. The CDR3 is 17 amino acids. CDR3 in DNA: TGCGCCAGCAGCCAAGAACGACTGATTTTTATGAACACTGAAGCTTTCTTT. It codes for CASSQERLIFMNTEAFF.

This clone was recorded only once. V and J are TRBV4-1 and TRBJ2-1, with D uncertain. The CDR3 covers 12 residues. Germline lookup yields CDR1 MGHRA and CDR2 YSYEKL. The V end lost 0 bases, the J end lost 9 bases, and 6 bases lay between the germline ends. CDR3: CASSQDIGEQFF. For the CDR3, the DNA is TGCGCCAGCAGCCAAGATATCGGTGAGCAGTTCTTC.

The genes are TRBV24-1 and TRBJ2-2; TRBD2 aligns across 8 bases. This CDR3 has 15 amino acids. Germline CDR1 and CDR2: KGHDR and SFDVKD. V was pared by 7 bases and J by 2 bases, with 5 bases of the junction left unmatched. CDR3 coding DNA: TGTGCCACCAGCGGGAGGGCCCCAAACACCGGGGAGCTGTTTTTT. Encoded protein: CATSGRAPNTGELFF.

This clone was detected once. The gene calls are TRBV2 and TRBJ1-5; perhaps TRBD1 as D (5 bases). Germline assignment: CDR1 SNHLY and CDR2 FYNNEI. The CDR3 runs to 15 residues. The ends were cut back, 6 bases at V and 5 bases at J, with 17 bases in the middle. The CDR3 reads CASREQGGGDQPQHF. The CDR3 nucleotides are TGTGCCAGCAGAGAGCAGGGTGGCGGGGATCAGCCCCAGCATTTT.

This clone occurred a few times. CDR3 region: CASSLEGTGAGGYTF. The DNA of the CDR3 is TGTGCCAGCAGCTTAGAGGGGACAGGGGCTGGAGGCTACACCTTC. The rearrangement joins TRBV7-9 to TRBJ1-2; 10 bases fit TRBD1. Trimming took 1 base from V and 8 from J; bases not matched to a gene: 7. CDR3 length: 15 residues. The germline gives CDR1 SEHNR, CDR2 FQNEAQ (reference sequence).

The CDR3: CASSLGSKTFHNSPLHF. The CDR3 nucleotides are TGTGCCAGCAGCTTGGGATCCAAAACTTTTCATAATTCACCCCTCCACTTT. This chain links TRBV5-4 with TRBJ1-6; no reliable D call. The CDR3 extends over 17 amino acids. With 0 bases removed from V and 5 bases from J, the gap between germline ends came to 15 bases. The V gene's germline CDR1 is SGHNT and CDR2 YYREEE (reference sequence).

CDR3 sequence (DNA): TGTGCCAGCAGCTCGTCTAGGGGTGGAAAACTGTTTTTT. Translating gives CASSSSRGGKLFF. V and J are TRBV7-2 and TRBJ1-4, with a weak D call TRBD1 (5 bases). The length of the CDR3 is 13 residues. Trimming shortened V by 4 bases and J by 10 bases, and 13 bases separated the two germline ends. Germline V gives CDR1 SGHTA, CDR2 FQGNSA.

This CDR3 is CASSLAPAGVGRGAYEQYF. The CDR3 nucleotides are TGTGCCAGCAGCTTGGCTCCAGCGGGAGTGGGGAGGGGTGCCTACGAGCAGTACTTC. This chain links TRBV5-4 with TRBJ2-7; 8 nucleotides align to TRBD2. Germline-derived CDR1 and CDR2 are SGHNT and YYREEE (reference sequence). Trimming cost V 0 bases and J 2 bases; bases outside gene matches: 16. The length of the CDR3 is 19 residues.

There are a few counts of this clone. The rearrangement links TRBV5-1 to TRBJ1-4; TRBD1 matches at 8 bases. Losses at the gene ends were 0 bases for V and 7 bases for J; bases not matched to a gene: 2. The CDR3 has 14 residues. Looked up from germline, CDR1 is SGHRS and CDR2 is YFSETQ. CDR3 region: CASSLGTGIEKLFF. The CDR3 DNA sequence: TGCGCCAGCAGCTTGGGGACAGGGATTGAAAAACTGTTTTTT.